This TCR beta chain appears in the sequencing data of a study of blood T cell repertoires in COVID-19. The wider study: Acute and convalescent COVID-19 samples came from the United States, Italy and Spain. From T cells, B-cell-depleted T cells, or PBMCs came the material, which was cDNA or gDNA.

Germline trimming cut 4 bases from V and 10 bases from J; bases unmatched to any gene: 18. Germline V gene sequence: CDR1 SGHDT, CDR2 YYEEEE. This CDR3 is built from 16 residues. The authors' processing: Estimates of nucleated cell counts were drawn from the amplification of reference gene primers. Method: immunoSEQ multiplex PCR; TCRdb's copy keeps in-frame clones and lacks some. The DNA gave D and trimming, while V, J and clone size come from that table. The data show a few hundred thousand clones, 88% seen once. Sequencing was done on a sample of peripheral blood. The sequence was obtained from a woman aged 30 to 39 who had recovered from COVID-19. V is TRBV5-6 and J is TRBJ2-3; TRBD2 matches 7 bases. The CDR3 sequence: CASSPRGGKVWISQYF. The DNA for the CDR3 is TGTGCCAGCAGCCCTAGGGGAGGGAAGGTGTGGATTTCGCAGTATTTT.